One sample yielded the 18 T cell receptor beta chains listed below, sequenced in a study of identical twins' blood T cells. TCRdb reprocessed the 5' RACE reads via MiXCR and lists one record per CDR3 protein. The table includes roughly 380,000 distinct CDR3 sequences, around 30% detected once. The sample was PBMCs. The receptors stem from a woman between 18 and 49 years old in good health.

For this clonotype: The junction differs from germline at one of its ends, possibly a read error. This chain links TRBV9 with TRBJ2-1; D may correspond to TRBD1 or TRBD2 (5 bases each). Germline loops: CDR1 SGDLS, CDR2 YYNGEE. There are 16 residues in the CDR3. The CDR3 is CAISVDGDPSYNEQFF. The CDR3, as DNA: TGTGCCATCAGCGTAGATGGGGACCCCTCCTACAATGAGCAGTTCTTC.

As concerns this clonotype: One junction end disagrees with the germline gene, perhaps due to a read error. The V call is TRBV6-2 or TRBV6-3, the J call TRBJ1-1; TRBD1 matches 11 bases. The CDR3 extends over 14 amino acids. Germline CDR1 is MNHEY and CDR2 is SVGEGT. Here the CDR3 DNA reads TGTTCCAGCAGTTCGGGACAGGGGGACACTGAAGCTTTCTTT. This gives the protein CSSSSGQGDTEAFF.

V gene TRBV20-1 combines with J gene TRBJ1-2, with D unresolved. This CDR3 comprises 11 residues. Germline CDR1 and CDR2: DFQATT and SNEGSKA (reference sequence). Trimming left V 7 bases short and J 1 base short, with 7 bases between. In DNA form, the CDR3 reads TGCAGTGGGGTTGGTAACTATGGCTACACCTTC. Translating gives CSGVGNYGYTF.

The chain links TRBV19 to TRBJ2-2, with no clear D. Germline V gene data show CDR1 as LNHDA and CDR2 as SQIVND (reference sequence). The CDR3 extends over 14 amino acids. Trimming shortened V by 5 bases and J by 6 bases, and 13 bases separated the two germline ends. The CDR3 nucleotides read TGTGCCAGTAGTTTGAGGACCCTTTCCGGGGAGCTGTTTTTT. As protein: CASSLRTLSGELFF.

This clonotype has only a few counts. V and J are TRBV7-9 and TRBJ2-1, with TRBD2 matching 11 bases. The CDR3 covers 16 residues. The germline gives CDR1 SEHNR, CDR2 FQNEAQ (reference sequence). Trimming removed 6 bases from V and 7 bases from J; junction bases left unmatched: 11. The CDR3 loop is CASRSPLAGGRNEQFF. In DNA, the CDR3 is TGTGCCAGCAGATCCCCCTTAGCGGGAGGGAGGAATGAGCAGTTCTTC.

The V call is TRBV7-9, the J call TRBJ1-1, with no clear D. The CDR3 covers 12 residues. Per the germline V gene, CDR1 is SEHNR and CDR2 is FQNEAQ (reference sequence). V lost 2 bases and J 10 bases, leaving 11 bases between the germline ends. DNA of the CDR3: TGTGCCAGCAGCTTACCAGGTGGGAGAGCTTTCTTT. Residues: CASSLPGGRAFF.

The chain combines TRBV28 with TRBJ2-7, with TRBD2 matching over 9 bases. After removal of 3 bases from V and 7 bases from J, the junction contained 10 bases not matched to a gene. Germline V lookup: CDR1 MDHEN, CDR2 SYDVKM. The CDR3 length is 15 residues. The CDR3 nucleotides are TGTGCCAGCAGTTTCCCGCTAGCGGGATTGGAGGAGCAGTACTTC. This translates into CASSFPLAGLEEQYF. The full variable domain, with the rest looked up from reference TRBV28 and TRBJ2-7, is DVKVTQSSRYLVKRTGEKVFLECVQDMDHENMFWYRQDPGLGLRLIYFSYDVKMKEKGDIPEGYSVSREKKERFSLILESASTNQTSMYLCASSFPLAGLEEQYFGPGTRLTVT.

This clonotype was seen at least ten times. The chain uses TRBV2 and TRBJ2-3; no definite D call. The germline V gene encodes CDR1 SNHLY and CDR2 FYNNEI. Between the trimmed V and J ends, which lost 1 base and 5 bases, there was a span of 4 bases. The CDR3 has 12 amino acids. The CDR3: CASSEVRDTQYF. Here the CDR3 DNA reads TGTGCCAGCAGTGAAGTAAGAGATACGCAGTATTTT.

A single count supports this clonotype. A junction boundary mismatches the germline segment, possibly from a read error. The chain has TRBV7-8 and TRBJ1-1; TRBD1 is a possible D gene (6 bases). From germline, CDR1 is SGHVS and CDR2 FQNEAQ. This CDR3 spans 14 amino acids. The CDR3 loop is CASNLQGRQEEAFF. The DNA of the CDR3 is TGTGCCAGCAACTTACAGGGTCGACAAGAGGAAGCTTTCTTT.

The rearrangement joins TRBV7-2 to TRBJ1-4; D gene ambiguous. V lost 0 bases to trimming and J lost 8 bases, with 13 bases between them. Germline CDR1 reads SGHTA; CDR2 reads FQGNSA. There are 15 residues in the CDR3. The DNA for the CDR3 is TGTGCCAGCAGCTTAGCGGCCATGGTGAGAGAAAAACTGTTTTTT. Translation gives CASSLAAMVREKLFF. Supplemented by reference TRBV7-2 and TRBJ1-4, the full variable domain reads GAGVSQSPSNKVTEKGKDVELRCDPISGHTALYWYRQSLGQGLEFLIYFQGNSAPDKSGLPSDRFSAERTGGSVSTLTIQRTQQEDSAVYLCASSLAAMVREKLFFGSGTQLSVL.

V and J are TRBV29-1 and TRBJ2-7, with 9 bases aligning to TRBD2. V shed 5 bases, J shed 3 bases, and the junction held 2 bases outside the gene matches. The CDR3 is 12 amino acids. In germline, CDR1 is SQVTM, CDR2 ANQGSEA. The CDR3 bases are TGCAGCGTTCGACTAGCGGTCTACGAGCAGTACTTC. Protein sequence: CSVRLAVYEQYF.

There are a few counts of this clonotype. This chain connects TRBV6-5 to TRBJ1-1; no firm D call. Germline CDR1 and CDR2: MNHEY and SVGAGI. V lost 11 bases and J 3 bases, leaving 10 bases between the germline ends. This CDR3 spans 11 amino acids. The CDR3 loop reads CAPGQDTEAFF. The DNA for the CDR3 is TGTGCCCCGGGTCAGGACACTGAAGCTTTCTTT.

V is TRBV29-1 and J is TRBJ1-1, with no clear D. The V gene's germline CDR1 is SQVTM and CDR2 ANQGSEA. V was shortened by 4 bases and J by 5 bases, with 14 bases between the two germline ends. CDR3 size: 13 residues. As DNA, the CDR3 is TGCAGCGTTGCCACGTTCGTCGGGACTGAAGCTTTCTTT. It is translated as CSVATFVGTEAFF.

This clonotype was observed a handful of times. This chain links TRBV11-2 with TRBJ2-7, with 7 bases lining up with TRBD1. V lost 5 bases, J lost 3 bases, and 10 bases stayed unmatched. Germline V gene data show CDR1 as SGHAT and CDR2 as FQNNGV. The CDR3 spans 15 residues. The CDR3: CASSQNRGVDYEQYF. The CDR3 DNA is TGTGCCAGCAGCCAAAACAGGGGTGTAGACTACGAGCAGTACTTC.

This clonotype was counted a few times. The CDR3 reads CSVDREGTDTQYF. The CDR3 region has the DNA TGCAGCGTTGATCGGGAGGGCACAGATACGCAGTATTTT. The chain is built from TRBV29-1 and TRBJ2-3, with 7 bases that match TRBD2. This CDR3 has 13 residues. Germline V CDR1 and CDR2: SQVTM, ANQGSEA. With V trimmed by 3 bases and J by 1 base, 1 base remained unmatched.

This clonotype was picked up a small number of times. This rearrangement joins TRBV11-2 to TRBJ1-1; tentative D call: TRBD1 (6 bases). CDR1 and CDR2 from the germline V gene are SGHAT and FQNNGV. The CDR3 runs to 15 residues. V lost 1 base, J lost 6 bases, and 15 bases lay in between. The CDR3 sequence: CASSLGFTGKSEAFF. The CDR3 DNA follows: TGTGCCAGCAGCTTAGGATTCACAGGGAAGTCTGAAGCTTTCTTT. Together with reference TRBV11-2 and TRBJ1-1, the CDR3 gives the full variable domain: EAGVAQSPRYKIIEKRQSVAFWCNPISGHATLYWYQQILGQGPKLLIQFQNNGVVDDSQLPKDRFSAERLKGVDSTLKIQPAKLEDSAVYLCASSLGFTGKSEAFFGQGTRLTVV.

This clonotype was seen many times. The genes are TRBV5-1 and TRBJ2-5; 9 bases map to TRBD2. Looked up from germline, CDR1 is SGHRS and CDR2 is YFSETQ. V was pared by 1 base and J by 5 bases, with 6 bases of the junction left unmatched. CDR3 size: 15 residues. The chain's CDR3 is CASSLNSGGMETQYF. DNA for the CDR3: TGCGCCAGCAGCTTGAATAGCGGGGGTATGGAGACCCAGTACTTC.

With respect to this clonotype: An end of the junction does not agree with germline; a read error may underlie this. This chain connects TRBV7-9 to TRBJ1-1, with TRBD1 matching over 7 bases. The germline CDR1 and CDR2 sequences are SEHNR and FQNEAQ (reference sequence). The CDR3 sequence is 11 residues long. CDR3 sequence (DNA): TGTGCCAGCAGCCCTGACAGGGAAGCCTTCTTT. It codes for CASSPDREAFF.